These 24 T cell receptor beta chains share one sample of origin, sequenced in a study of PD-1 blockade in classical Hodgkin lymphoma (dated by TCRdb to about 2020). The library relied on the immunoSEQ multiplex PCR assay. TCRdb provides this immuneACCESS table in a form limited to in-frame rearrangements. Some clones are lacking; in checked studies, under half of them reflect an unresolved V gene, and why the rest are absent is not known. The sample table holds 30,000 to 40,000 clones, of which 80% to 95% were seen once. The top ten hold 0.3% of the sample. What this sample's time point label stands for: cycle 4 day 1 (C4D1), after less than 7 weeks of nivolumab. All trial patients had relapsed after autologous stem cell transplantation, with cohorts A, B and C differing in prior brentuximab vedotin exposure. Using a Miltenyi CD4+ T cell isolation kit, CD4+ T cells were purified from thawed PBMCs through magnetic negative selection.

The input for sequencing was CD4+ T cells from blood, taken before the fourth cycle of nivolumab. These receptors came from a human donor with classical Hodgkin lymphoma.

V is TRBV5-1 and J is TRBJ1-1; 7 bases line up with TRBD1. This CDR3 region has 13 residues. Germline V gives CDR1 SGHRS, CDR2 YFSETQ. J lost 4 bases, V lost 4 bases, and 4 bases had no gene match. The DNA of the CDR3 is TGCGCCAGCAGCCCCAGGGGGGGCACTGAAGCTTTCTTT. Protein product: CASSPRGGTEAFF.

The chain combines TRBV18 with TRBJ2-7; the D gene is possibly TRBD1 (6 bases). V dropped 3 bases and J dropped 2 bases, with 11 bases sitting between them. CDR3 size: 14 residues. Germline V lookup: CDR1 KGHSH, CDR2 LQKENI. Here the CDR3 DNA reads TGTGCCAGCTCACCCATACAGGGAACCTACGAGCAGTACTTC. Protein product: CASSPIQGTYEQYF.

The rearrangement joins TRBV19 to TRBJ1-2; D uncertain. The germline V and J ends were trimmed by 0 bases and 2 bases, with 4 bases remaining between them. This CDR3 has 13 amino acids. Germline V gives CDR1 LNHDA, CDR2 SQIVND (reference sequence). This CDR3 reads CASSIDRNYGYTF. The CDR3 DNA is TGTGCCAGTAGTATAGACAGGAACTATGGCTACACCTTC.

This chain connects TRBV4-1 to TRBJ2-5; D gene unclear. CDR1 is MGHRA and CDR2 is YSYEKL in the germline V gene. V gave up 4 bases and J gave up 5 bases, with 17 bases separating them. The CDR3 is made up of 15 amino acids. DNA of the CDR3: TGCGCCAGCAGCCTGCGCGAGCGTGGGCAGGAGACCCAGTACTTC. Encoded protein: CASSLRERGQETQYF.

The V and J genes are TRBV19 and TRBJ2-7; D tentatively reads TRBD1 or TRBD2 (6 bases each). Germline-derived CDR1 and CDR2 are LNHDA and SQIVND (reference sequence). V lost 5 bases, J lost 8 bases, and 19 bases lay in between. The CDR3 has 14 amino acids. CDR3 sequence: CASSLRAAGGQQYF. CDR3 DNA: TGTGCCAGTAGTCTCCGGGCAGCCGGGGGCCAGCAGTACTTC.

This clone was counted a few times. The rearrangement joins TRBV6-1 to TRBJ1-1; D is unresolved. The CDR3 is made up of 15 amino acids. Germline CDR1 is MNHNS and CDR2 is SASEGT. V was pared by 4 bases and J by 1 base, with 13 bases between. The CDR3 DNA reads as TGTGCCAGCAGTGTTGAGGCCCGTCCGAACACTGAAGCTTTCTTT. This translates into CASSVEARPNTEAFF.

Concerning this clone: A read error may account for a junction end that differs from germline. This chain links TRBV7-7 with TRBJ2-2; 9 bases align to TRBD2. CDR3 size: 16 residues. CDR1 and CDR2 from the germline V gene are SSHAT and FNYEAQ (reference sequence). The CDR3 coding sequence is TGTGCTAGCAGCTTAGCGGGGGTTCGTTCGGCCGGGGAGCTGTTTTTT. It encodes CASSLAGVRSAGELFF.

This chain uses TRBV7-2 with TRBJ2-5, with 8 bases identical to TRBD2. Germline V gene data show CDR1 as SGHTA and CDR2 as FQGNSA. The CDR3 covers 14 residues. Germline trimming cut 5 bases from V and 4 bases from J; bases unmatched to any gene: 6. The DNA for the CDR3 is TGTGCCAGCAGCCCTCAAGCGGGAGCAGAGACCCAGTACTTC. Amino acid sequence: CASSPQAGAETQYF.

Only a few counts were recorded for this clone. The chain uses TRBV5-1 and TRBJ1-5, with D tentatively TRBD1 (5 bases). CDR3 length: 13 amino acids. V was pared by 5 bases and J by 5 bases, with 11 bases between. CDR1 SGHRS and CDR2 YFSETQ come from the germline V gene. The CDR3 DNA sequence: TGCGCCAGCAGAGGGGATGTAGATCAGCCCCAGCATTTT. This gives the protein CASRGDVDQPQHF.

This rearrangement joins TRBV4-1 to TRBJ1-2; D perhaps matches TRBD1 (6 bases). CDR3 length: 15 residues. Trimming took 2 bases from V and 2 from J, leaving 12 bases between them. Germline CDR1 is MGHRA and CDR2 is YSYEKL. CDR3 coding DNA: TGCGCCAGCAGCCAAACACGAACAGGGAACTATGGCTACACCTTC. Translation gives CASSQTRTGNYGYTF.

This clone was seen just once. The chain carries TRBV5-1 and TRBJ1-1, with D perhaps TRBD1 (5 bases). Germline V gene sequence: CDR1 SGHRS, CDR2 YFSETQ. CDR3 length equals 12 residues. The V gene lost 0 bases and the J gene lost 7 bases, with 7 bases spanning the gap. The CDR3 here is CASSLGTGEAFF. In DNA form, the CDR3 reads TGCGCCAGCAGCTTGGGTACAGGTGAAGCTTTCTTT. The whole variable domain, remainder taken from reference TRBV5-1 and TRBJ1-1, is KAGVTQTPRYLIKTRGQQVTLSCSPISGHRSVSWYQQTPGQGLQFLFEYFSETQRNKGNFPGRFSGRQFSNSRSEMNVSTLELGDSALYLCASSLGTGEAFFGQGTRLTVV.

The CDR3 region has the DNA TGTGCCAGCTCAGACTACGGGACGGCGAATGAAAAACTGTTTTTT. It codes for CASSDYGTANEKLFF. The rearrangement joins TRBV18 to TRBJ1-4; a weak D match, TRBD1 (5 bases). The germline V gene has CDR1 KGHSH and CDR2 LQKENI. The V end lost 5 bases, the J end lost 5 bases, and 15 bases lay between the germline ends. CDR3 size: 15 residues.

V usage is TRBV4-1 and J usage is TRBJ1-4, with D maybe TRBD1 (5 bases). This CDR3 comprises 15 residues. The V end was cut by 5 bases, the J end by 2 bases, with 12 bases between. Germline V gene data show CDR1 as MGHRA and CDR2 as YSYEKL. This CDR3 is CASSDPGRTNEKLFF. Written as DNA, the CDR3 is TGCGCCAGCAGCGATCCGGGACGGACTAATGAAAAACTGTTTTTT.

The genes are TRBV29-1 and TRBJ1-2; 8 bases are shared with TRBD1. Looked up from germline, CDR1 is SQVTM and CDR2 is ANQGSEA. The CDR3 is made up of 15 amino acids. V lost 5 bases and J lost 4; bases outside the gene matches: 12. The CDR3 loop is CSVPGQGGGFYGYTF. DNA of the CDR3: TGCAGCGTTCCTGGACAGGGCGGAGGGTTCTATGGCTACACCTTC.

A single count supports this clone. J is TRBJ2-5 and V is TRBV7-2, with TRBD2 matching over 8 bases. Germline loops: CDR1 SGHTA, CDR2 FQGNSA. V lost 5 bases and J lost 3; bases outside the gene matches: 8. This CDR3 has 15 amino acids. The CDR3 DNA sequence: TGTGCCAGCAGCCCGGGGGGGCAGGGAAAAGAGACCCAGTACTTC. Protein sequence: CASSPGGQGKETQYF. The variable domain in full, completed from reference TRBV7-2 and TRBJ2-5, reads GAGVSQSPSNKVTEKGKDVELRCDPISGHTALYWYRQSLGQGLEFLIYFQGNSAPDKSGLPSDRFSAERTGGSVSTLTIQRTQQEDSAVYLCASSPGGQGKETQYFGPGTRLLVL.

The V gene is TRBV12-5, the J gene TRBJ2-7; D might be TRBD2 (5 bases). CDR1 is LGHNT and CDR2 is FRNRAP in the germline V gene. V shed 7 bases and J shed 5 bases, with 12 bases lying between them. The CDR3 sequence is 12 residues long. This CDR3 reads CASARTGDEQYF. DNA of the CDR3: TGTGCTAGTGCCCGCACCGGGGACGAGCAGTACTTC.

The chain joins TRBV5-1 to TRBJ1-3, with D uncertain. The CDR3 is 14 amino acids. V was clipped by 0 bases and J by 8 bases, with 12 bases between them. Germline assignment: CDR1 SGHRS and CDR2 YFSETQ. DNA for the CDR3: TGCGCCAGCAGCTTGGAGGGTTACTTAGACACCATATATTTT. Its translation: CASSLEGYLDTIYF.

The chain is built from TRBV30 and TRBJ2-7, with 12 nucleotides matching TRBD2. V trimming: 2 bases; J trimming: 5 bases; junction bases outside the gene matches: 10. Per the germline V gene, CDR1 is GTSNPN and CDR2 is SVGIG (reference sequence). The CDR3 is 16 residues long. The CDR3, as DNA: TGTGCCTGGAGTCACCCTTCTAGCGGGAGGGCCCACGAGCAGTACTTC. It translates to CAWSHPSSGRAHEQYF.

This chain uses TRBV6-5 with TRBJ2-7; D perhaps matches TRBD2 (6 bases). With 6 bases removed from V and 4 bases from J, the gap between germline ends came to 16 bases. The germline V gene has CDR1 MNHEY and CDR2 SVGAGI. The CDR3 spans 14 residues. The CDR3, as DNA: TGTGCCAGCAGCAGACTAGGGGCTACTTACGAGCAGTACTTC. Its translation: CASSRLGATYEQYF.

V usage is TRBV5-1 and J usage is TRBJ2-1; 10 positions agree with TRBD2. The CDR3 has 15 amino acids. The germline V gene encodes CDR1 SGHRS and CDR2 YFSETQ. Unmatched junction bases numbered 5, after V lost 1 base and J lost 7 bases. The CDR3 DNA sequence: TGCGCCAGCAGCTTGAGCATAGCGGGAGGAAATGAGCAGTTCTTC. Protein sequence: CASSLSIAGGNEQFF. Based on the CDR3 plus reference TRBV5-1 and TRBJ2-1, the full variable domain is KAGVTQTPRYLIKTRGQQVTLSCSPISGHRSVSWYQQTPGQGLQFLFEYFSETQRNKGNFPGRFSGRQFSNSRSEMNVSTLELGDSALYLCASSLSIAGGNEQFFGPGTRLTVL.

As DNA, the CDR3 is TGTGCCAGCAGCGGGGCCGCCCTCCCGGGACAGTATGGACTAGCGGGAGGCTACAATGAGCAGTTCTTC. Amino acid sequence: CASSGAALPGQYGLAGGYNEQFF. The chain recombines TRBV9 with TRBJ2-1; 14 nucleotides agree with TRBD2. V was clipped by 3 bases and J by 3 bases; unmatched bases: 23. There are 23 residues in the CDR3. The germline V gene has CDR1 SGDLS and CDR2 YYNGEE.

V usage is TRBV30 and J usage is TRBJ2-6; no reliable D call. The CDR3 totals 13 residues. Germline V gives CDR1 GTSNPN, CDR2 SVGIG (reference sequence). V lost 0 bases and J 4 bases, leaving 4 bases between the germline ends. DNA of the CDR3: TGTGCCTGGAGTGTAGGGGGGGCCAACGTCCTGACTTTC. This encodes CAWSVGGANVLTF.

The V call is TRBV27, the J call TRBJ2-7, with TRBD1 matching over 11 bases. CDR1 is MNHEY, CDR2 SMNVEV, per germline (reference sequence). V was clipped by 6 bases and J by 3 bases; unmatched bases: 19. The CDR3 contains 19 residues. In nucleotides, the CDR3 is TGTGCCAGCAGCAACACGTACCGGACAGGGGGCCTCCGCTACTACGAGCAGTACTTC. Translation: CASSNTYRTGGLRYYEQYF.

This sequence joins TRBV29-1 and TRBJ1-2; TRBD1 matches 9 bases. The CDR3 contains 13 residues. CDR1 and CDR2 from the germline V gene are SQVTM and ANQGSEA. The ends lost 6 bases at V and 8 bases at J; junction bases unmatched: 10. The CDR3 DNA reads as TGCAGCGTCGCACAGGGGGCCTCGGGCGGCTACACCTTC. Translating it yields CSVAQGASGGYTF.